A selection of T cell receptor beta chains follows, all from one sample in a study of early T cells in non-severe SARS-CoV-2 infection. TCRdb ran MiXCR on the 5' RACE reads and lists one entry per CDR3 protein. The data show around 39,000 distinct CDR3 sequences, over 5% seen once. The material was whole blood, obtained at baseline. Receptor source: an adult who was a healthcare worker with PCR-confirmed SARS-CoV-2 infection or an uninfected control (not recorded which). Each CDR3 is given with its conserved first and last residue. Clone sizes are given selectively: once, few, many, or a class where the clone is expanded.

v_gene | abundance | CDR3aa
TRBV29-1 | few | CSVEGQVPETQYF
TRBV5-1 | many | CASSLGTAESYNEQFF
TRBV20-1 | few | CSARSKEGYETQYF
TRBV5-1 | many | CASSFRQGGTDTQYF
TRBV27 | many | CASSRYSEGQFF
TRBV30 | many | CAWSDGSNQPQHF
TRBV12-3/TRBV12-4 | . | CASSYRREGLNEQFF
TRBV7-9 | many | CASSLLSGRDSPLHF
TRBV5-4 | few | CASSFPTGNTGELFF
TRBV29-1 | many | CSVDLTGPTDTQYF
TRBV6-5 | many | CASSYSQGAHTEAFF
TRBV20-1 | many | CSARVWGGTNEKLFF
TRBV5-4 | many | CASSLERQGVMNGYTF